The source of this T cell receptor beta chain is a study of T-cell memory formation after mild COVID-19. The CDR3 covers 18 residues. Germline trimming cut 2 bases from V and 3 bases from J; bases unmatched to any gene: 13. Per germline, CDR1 KGHSH and CDR2 LQKENI. This clonotype was counted between two and nine times. Employing constant-segment primers, 5'RACE generated TCR alpha and TCR beta cDNA libraries bearing sample barcodes and UMIs. One entry per CDR3 protein results from TCRdb running MiXCR on the 5' RACE reads. The table lists hundreds of thousands of distinct CDR3 sequences, 15% to 25% of them singletons.

The V and J genes are TRBV18 and TRBJ2-3; 8 positions match TRBD1. This receptor was taken from an adult woman who had mild COVID-19 (a few samples of this study predate the infection). Cell type and time point are not known. The sample consisted of PBMCs or a T cell subset sorted from them (not recorded which). The CDR3 reads CASSPKGRNRGTTDTQYF. The CDR3 nucleotides read TGTGCCAGCTCACCAAAAGGCCGGAACAGGGGGACGACAGATACGCAGTATTTT.